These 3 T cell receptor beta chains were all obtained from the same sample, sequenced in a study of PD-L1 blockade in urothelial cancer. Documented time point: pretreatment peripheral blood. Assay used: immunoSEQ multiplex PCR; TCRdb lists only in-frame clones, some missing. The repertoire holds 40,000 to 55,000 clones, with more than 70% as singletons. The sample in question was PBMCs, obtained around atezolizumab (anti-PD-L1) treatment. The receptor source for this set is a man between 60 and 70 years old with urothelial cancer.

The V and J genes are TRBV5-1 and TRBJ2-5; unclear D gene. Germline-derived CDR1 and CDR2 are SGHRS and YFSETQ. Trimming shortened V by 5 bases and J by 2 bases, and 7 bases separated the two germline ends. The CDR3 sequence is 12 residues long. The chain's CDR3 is CASRAGQETQYF. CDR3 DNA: TGCGCCAGCAGGGCCGGGCAAGAGACCCAGTACTTC.

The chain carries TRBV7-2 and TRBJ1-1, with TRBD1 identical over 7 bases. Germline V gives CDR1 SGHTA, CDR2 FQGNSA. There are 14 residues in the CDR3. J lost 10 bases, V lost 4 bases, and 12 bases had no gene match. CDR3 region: CASSSHRGRARAFF. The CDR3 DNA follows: TGTGCCAGCAGCTCCCACAGGGGACGCGCCAGAGCTTTCTTT.

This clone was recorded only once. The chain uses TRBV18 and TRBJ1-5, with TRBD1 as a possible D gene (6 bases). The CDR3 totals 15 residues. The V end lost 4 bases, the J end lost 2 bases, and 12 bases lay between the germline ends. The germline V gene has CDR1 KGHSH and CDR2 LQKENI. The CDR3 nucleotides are TGTGCCAGCTCACAACAGGGTGCGGGCAATCAGCCCCAGCATTTT. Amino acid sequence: CASSQQGAGNQPQHF.